A single T cell receptor (beta chain) is shown here with its context. These data come from a study of technical replicates of blood from several donors. Using immunoSEQ multiplex PCR, the repertoire was profiled, and TCRdb retains in-frame clones only, with some absent. The sample has 59,000 or so clones; about 94% are singletons. With 4 bases removed from V and 4 bases from J, the gap between germline ends came to 14 bases. The CDR3 is 16 residues long. Germline CDR1 SEHNR, CDR2 FQNEAQ (reference sequence). This chain links TRBV7-9 with TRBJ2-6; weak D call: TRBD2 (6 bases). The sample consisted of PBMCs. This receptor was identified in a human donor in good health. Some clones in this sample may be carry-over from other donors' samples. CDR3 sequence (DNA): TGTGCCAGCAGCTCACGGAGGGGTCCCGGGGCCAACGTCCTGACTTTC. Amino acid sequence: CASSSRRGPGANVLTF.